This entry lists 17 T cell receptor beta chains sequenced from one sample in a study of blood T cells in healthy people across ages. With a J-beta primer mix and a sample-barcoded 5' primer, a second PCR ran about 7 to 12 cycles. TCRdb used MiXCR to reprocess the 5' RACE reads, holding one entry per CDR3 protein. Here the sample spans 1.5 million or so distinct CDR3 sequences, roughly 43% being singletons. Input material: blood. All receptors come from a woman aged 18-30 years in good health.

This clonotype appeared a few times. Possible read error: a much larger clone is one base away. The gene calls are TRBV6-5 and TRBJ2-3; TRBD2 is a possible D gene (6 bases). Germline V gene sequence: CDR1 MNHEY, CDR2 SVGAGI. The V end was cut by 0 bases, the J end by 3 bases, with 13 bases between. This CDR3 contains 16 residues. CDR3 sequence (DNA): TGTGCCAGCAGTTACTCGCTCGCGCGGGGTACAGATACGCAGTATTTT. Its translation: CASSYSLARGTDTQYF.

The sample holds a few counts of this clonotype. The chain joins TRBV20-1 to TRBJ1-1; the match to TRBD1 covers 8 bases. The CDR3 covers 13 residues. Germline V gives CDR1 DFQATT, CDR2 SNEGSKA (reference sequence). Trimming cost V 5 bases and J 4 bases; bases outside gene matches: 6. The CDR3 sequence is CSAHRGEITEAFF. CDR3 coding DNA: TGCAGTGCTCACAGGGGGGAGATCACTGAAGCTTTCTTT.

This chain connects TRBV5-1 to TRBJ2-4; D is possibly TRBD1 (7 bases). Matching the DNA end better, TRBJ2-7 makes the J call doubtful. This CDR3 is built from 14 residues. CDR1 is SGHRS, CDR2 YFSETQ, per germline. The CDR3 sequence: CASSPSTGRYEQYF. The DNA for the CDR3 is TGCGCCAGCAGTCCGTCGACAGGGAGGTACGAGCAGTACTTC.

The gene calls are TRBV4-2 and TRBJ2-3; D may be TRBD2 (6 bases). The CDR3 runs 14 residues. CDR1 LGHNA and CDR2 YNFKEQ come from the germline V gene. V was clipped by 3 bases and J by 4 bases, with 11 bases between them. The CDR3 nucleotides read TGTGCCAGCAGCCAGTCTAGCGAGTCAGATACGCAGTATTTT. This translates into CASSQSSESDTQYF.

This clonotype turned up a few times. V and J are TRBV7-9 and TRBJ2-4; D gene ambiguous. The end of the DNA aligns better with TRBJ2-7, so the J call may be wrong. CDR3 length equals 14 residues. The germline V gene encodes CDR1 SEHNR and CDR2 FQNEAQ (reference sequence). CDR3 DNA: TGTGCCAGCAGCTTAGAAATGGCAGGCAACGAGCAGTACTTC. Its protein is CASSLEMAGNEQYF.

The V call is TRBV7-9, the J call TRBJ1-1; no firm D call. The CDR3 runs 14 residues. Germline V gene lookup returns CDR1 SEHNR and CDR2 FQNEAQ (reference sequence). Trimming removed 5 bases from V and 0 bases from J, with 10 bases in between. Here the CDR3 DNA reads TGTGCCAGCAGCAAACTGACCCTGAACACTGAAGCTTTCTTT. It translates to CASSKLTLNTEAFF.

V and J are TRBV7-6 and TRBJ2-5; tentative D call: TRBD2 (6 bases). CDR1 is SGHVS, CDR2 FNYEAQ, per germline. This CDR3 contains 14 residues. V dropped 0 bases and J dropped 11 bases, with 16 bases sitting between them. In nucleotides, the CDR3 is TGTGCCAGCAGCTTAGCGCGGGGCCCCGGGGAGCAGTACTTC. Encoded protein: CASSLARGPGEQYF.

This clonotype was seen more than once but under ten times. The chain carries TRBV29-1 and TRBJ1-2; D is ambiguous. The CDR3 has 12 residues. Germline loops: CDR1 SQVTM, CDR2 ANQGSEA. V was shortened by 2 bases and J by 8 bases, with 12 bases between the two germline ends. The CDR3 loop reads CSVERPSIGYTF. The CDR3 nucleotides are TGCAGCGTTGAAAGGCCCTCGATCGGCTACACCTTC.

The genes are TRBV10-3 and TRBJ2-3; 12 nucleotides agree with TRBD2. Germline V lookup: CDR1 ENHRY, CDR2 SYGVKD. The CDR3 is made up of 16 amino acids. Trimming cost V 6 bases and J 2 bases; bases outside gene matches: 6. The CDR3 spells CAISVLAGGPTDTQYF. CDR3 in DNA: TGTGCCATCAGCGTCCTAGCGGGAGGGCCCACAGATACGCAGTATTTT.

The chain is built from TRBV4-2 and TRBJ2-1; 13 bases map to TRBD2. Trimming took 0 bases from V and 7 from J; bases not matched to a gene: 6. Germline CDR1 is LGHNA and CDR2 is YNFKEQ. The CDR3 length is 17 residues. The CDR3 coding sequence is TGTGCCAGCAGCCAAGATCCCACTAGCGGGAGGGGGAATGAGCAGTTCTTC. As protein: CASSQDPTSGRGNEQFF.

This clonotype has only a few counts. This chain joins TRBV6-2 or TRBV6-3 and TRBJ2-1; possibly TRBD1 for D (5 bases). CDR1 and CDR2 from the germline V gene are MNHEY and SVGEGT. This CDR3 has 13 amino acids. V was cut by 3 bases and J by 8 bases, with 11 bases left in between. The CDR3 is CASSYAGNYEQFF. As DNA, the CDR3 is TGTGCCAGCAGTTATGCAGGGAATTATGAGCAGTTCTTC.

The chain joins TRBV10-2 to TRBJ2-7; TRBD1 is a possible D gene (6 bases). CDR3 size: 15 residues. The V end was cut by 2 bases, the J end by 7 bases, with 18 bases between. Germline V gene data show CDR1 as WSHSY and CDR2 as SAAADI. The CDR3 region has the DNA TGCGCCAGCAGTGAGCCCGGCTGGGGGCTTAATGAGCAGTACTTC. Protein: CASSEPGWGLNEQYF.

The CDR3 loop reads CASSQGRSTYEQYF. The CDR3 DNA reads as TGCGCCAGCAGCCAGGGACGCAGTACCTACGAGCAGTACTTC. The chain couples TRBV4-3 to TRBJ2-7, with D perhaps assigned TRBD1 or TRBD2 (5 bases each). Per germline, CDR1 LGHNA and CDR2 YSLEER. Deletions cut 3 bases from V and 2 bases from J, with 11 bases between. The CDR3 spans 14 residues.

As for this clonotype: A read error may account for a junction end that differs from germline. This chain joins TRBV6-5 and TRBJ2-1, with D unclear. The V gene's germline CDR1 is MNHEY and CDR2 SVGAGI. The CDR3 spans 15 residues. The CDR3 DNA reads TGTGCCAGCACTTTGGACCGGAGCTCCTACAATGGGCAGTTCTTC. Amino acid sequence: CASTLDRSSYNGQFF.

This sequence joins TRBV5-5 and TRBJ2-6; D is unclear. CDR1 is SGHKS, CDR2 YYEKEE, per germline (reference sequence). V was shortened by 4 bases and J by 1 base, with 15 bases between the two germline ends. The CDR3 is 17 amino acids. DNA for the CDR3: TGTGCCAGCAGCAGAACTAAACCCCCTTCTGGGGCCAACGTCCTGACTTTC. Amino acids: CASSRTKPPSGANVLTF.

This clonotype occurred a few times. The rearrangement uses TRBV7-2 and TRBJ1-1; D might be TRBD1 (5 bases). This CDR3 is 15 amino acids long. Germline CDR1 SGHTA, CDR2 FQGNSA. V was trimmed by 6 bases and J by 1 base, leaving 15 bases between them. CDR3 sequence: CASSPTGTQNTEAFF. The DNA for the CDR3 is TGTGCCAGCAGTCCGACCGGGACTCAGAACACTGAAGCTTTCTTT. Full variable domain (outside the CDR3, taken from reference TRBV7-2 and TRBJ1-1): GAGVSQSPSNKVTEKGKDVELRCDPISGHTALYWYRQSLGQGLEFLIYFQGNSAPDKSGLPSDRFSAERTGGSVSTLTIQRTQQEDSAVYLCASSPTGTQNTEAFFGQGTRLTVV.

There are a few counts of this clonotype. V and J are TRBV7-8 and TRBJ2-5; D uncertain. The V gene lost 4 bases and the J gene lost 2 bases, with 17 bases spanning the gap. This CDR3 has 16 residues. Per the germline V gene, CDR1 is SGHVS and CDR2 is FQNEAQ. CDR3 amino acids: CASSSRPLDTQETQYF. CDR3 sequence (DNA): TGTGCCAGCAGCTCTCGACCCCTTGACACACAAGAGACCCAGTACTTC.